Below, one T cell receptor (beta chain) is given with its context. Following a re-call of the 5' RACE reads, TCRdb has one entry per CDR3 protein and lacks DNA. This sample's clone table lists about 380,000 distinct CDR3 sequences. Per germline, CDR1 SGHDT and CDR2 YYEEEE. CDR3 length: 17 amino acids. These data come from a study of T cells expressing NK-cell markers. Overall study context: Eight donors were sequenced, seven testing HCMV-seropositive and one testing seronegative.

This receptor was identified in a man aged 18-75 years in good health. The chain employs TRBV5-6 and TRBJ2-5. Material: blood T cells: a sorted CD56 or NKG2C T cell subset, CD4+ or CD8+ T cells, or bulk PBMC T cells (not recorded which). CDR3 residues: CASSPAFMVKTLETQYF.